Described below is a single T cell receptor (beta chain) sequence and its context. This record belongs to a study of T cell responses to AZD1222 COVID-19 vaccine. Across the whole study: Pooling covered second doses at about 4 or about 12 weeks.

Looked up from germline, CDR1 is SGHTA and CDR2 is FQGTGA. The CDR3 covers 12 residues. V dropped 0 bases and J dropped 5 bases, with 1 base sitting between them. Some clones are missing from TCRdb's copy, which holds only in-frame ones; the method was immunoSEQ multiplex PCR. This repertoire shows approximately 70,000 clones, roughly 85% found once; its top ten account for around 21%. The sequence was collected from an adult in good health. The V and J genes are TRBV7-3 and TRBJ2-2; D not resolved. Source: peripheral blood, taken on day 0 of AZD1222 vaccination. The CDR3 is CASSLTTGELFF. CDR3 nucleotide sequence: TGTGCCAGCAGCTTAACAACCGGGGAGCTGTTTTTT.